These T cell receptor beta chains were read from a single sample in a study of blood T cell repertoires in COVID-19. Clones were sequenced by immunoSEQ multiplex PCR, and TCRdb holds only the in-frame ones, with some missing. Of some 190,000 clones detected, roughly 88% appear once; the ten largest clones hold about 6%. Sequences were obtained from PBMCs or T cells enriched from blood (not recorded which). Receptors were obtained from a man aged 35-49 years with acute COVID-19. The CDR3 runs from the conserved cysteine through the conserved F or W. A D gene is named only where the DNA matches it firmly. Rows may omit the clone size; those that give it use once, few, many or a size class.

NA,TRBV7-9,TRBJ2-3,NA,14,CASSLAASRDTQYF,TGTGCCAGCAGCTTAGCGGCTAGCAGAGATACGCAGTATTTT
NA,TRBV28,TRBJ2-3,NA,12,CAPDNSTDTQYF,TGTGCCCCGGACAATAGCACAGATACGCAGTATTTT
NA,TRBV7-2,TRBJ1-1,NA,13,CASSPTSGTEAFF,TGTGCCAGCAGCCCGACGTCGGGCACTGAAGCTTTCTTT
TRBD2,TRBV5-6,TRBJ2-1,NA,16,CASREEPSGSYNEQFF,TGTGCCAGCAGGGAGGAGCCTAGCGGATCCTACAATGAGCAGTTCTTC
NA,TRBV7-2,TRBJ2-7,NA,16,CASSSNIGVSRLEQYF,TGTGCCAGCAGCTCGAATATCGGGGTCAGCCGGCTCGAGCAGTACTTC
NA,TRBV15,TRBJ2-5,NA,12,CATAQGLETQYF,TGTGCCACCGCGCAGGGGCTGGAGACCCAGTACTTC
NA,TRBV28,TRBJ2-7,NA,12,CASIGVQKEQYF,TGTGCCAGCATCGGGGTGCAGAAGGAGCAGTACTTC
NA,TRBV18,TRBJ2-1,NA,17,CASSPRRVRGSYNEQFF,TGTGCCAGCTCACCACGTCGGGTCAGGGGTTCCTACAATGAGCAGTTCTTC
NA,TRBV19,TRBJ2-7,NA,14,CASSIGQYYYEQYF,TGTGCCAGTAGTATAGGGCAGTATTACTACGAGCAGTACTTC
NA,TRBV28,TRBJ2-7,NA,15,CASSPLTLSSYEQYF,TGTGCCAGCAGTCCTCTGACTCTTAGCTCCTACGAGCAGTACTTC
NA,TRBV2,TRBJ2-7,NA,16,CASSEAGGRGHYEQYF,TGTGCCAGCAGTGAAGCCGGCGGCAGGGGACACTACGAGCAGTACTTC
TRBD2,TRBV27,TRBJ2-2,NA,16,CASSLPGGRNTGELFF,TGTGCCAGCAGTTTACCTGGCGGGAGGAACACCGGGGAGCTGTTTTTT
TRBD1,TRBV5-1,TRBJ1-3,NA,15,CASSLETGSGNTIYF,TGCGCCAGCAGCTTGGAGACAGGGTCTGGAAACACCATATATTTT
TRBD2,TRBV4-2,TRBJ2-5,NA,16,CASSHPGTSGGETQYF,TGTGCCAGCAGCCATCCCGGGACTAGCGGGGGTGAGACCCAGTACTTC
NA,TRBV11-2,TRBJ2-7,NA,14,CASSFPGNPYEQYF,TGTGCCAGCAGCTTCCCCGGGAACCCCTACGAGCAGTACTTC
TRBD1,TRBV5-5,TRBJ2-7,few,15,CASRLLGTGFYEQYF,TGTGCCAGCAGACTTCTCGGGACAGGGTTCTACGAGCAGTACTTC
NA,TRBV21-1,TRBJ1-5,NA,18,CANDSPGQGESGNQPQHF,TGTGCCAACGATTCTCCGGGACAGGGGGAGTCTGGAAATCAGCCCCAGCATTTT
NA,TRBV7-7,TRBJ2-5,NA,14,CASSLVGSSETQYF,TGTGCTAGCAGCTTAGTTGGGAGCAGCGAGACCCAGTACTTC
NA,TRBV5-3,TRBJ2-3,once,14,CARGALPSTDTQYF,TGTGCCAGAGGGGCTCTTCCTAGCACAGATACGCAGTATTTT
TRBD1,TRBV25-1,TRBJ2-3,NA,18,CASSDDPGTGGHRDTQYF,TGTGCCAGCAGTGACGATCCCGGGACAGGGGGCCATAGGGATACGCAGTATTTT
NA,TRBV7-9,TRBJ2-3,once,12,CASSHSGQGIYF,TGTGCCAGCAGCCATTCAGGCCAGGGAATATATTTT
NA,TRBV28,TRBJ2-5,NA,13,CASSFGRSETQYF,TGTGCCAGCAGTTTCGGCAGGTCCGAGACCCAGTACTTC
NA,TRBV6-5,TRBJ2-2,NA,12,CASSPITGELFF,TGTGCCAGCAGTCCCATCACCGGGGAGCTGTTTTTT
NA,TRBV6-5,TRBJ2-5,NA,14,CASSLQGPQETQYF,TGTGCCAGCAGTCTACAGGGTCCACAAGAGACCCAGTACTTC